This record looks at one TCR beta chain sequence and its context. Generated by immunoSEQ multiplex PCR, the TCRdb table keeps only in-frame clones and is missing some. The repertoire holds 110,000 to 150,000 clones, with 60% to 85% as singletons. The data derive from a study of cytotoxic CD8 clonotypes in ibrutinib-treated CLL. For the study at large: Enrolment comprised around twelve relapsed/refractory and roughly 15 treatment-naive patients; fewer than 18 were IGHV unmutated.

Germline lookup yields CDR1 MNHNY and CDR2 SVGAGI (reference sequence). This CDR3 spans 12 amino acids. The V and J ends lost 4 bases and 4 bases respectively, with 8 bases between them. Extraction of roughly 2 micrograms of genomic DNA from cryopreserved PBMCs supplied material for TCR beta libraries. Sample: PBMCs, taken after 24 months of ibrutinib treatment. The sequence derives from a human donor with chronic lymphocytic leukemia. This chain connects TRBV6-6 to TRBJ2-7, with D tentatively TRBD1 (5 bases). The CDR3 bases are TGTGCCAGCAGTTCCCAGGGTTACGAGCAGTACTTC. As protein: CASSSQGYEQYF.